This entry is about one T cell receptor (beta chain). Its cognate antigen has yet to be identified. No clone much larger than this one lies a single base away; base qualities are absent. TCRbeta CDR3 regions were amplified from genomic DNA using the immunoSEQ Assay, a bias-controlled multiplex PCR. The study's processing was this. The number of nucleated cells in each sample was estimated from the amplification of reference gene primers within the assay. To quantify the absolute abundance of each unique TCRbeta CDR3 rearrangement, sequence reads were collapsed and filtered. Productive Simpson clonality was computed per sample as the square root of Simpson's diversity index over productive rearrangements. The clones in this table, taken by TCRdb from immuneACCESS, are in-frame only. Not every clone is retained; where verified, under half of the shortfall comes from an unresolved V gene, and the cause of the rest is unknown. V, J and clone size were drawn from that table, and D and trimming were deduced from the DNA. The sample yields tens of thousands of clones; approximately 90% were counted once. The ten top clones hold 8.5% of the sample.

The data stem from a study of blood T cell repertoires in COVID-19 (TCRdb year 2020). Broadly, across the study: Collaborator samples came from the United States, Italy and Spain and covered acute and convalescent phases of COVID-19. The material from the prospective study consisted of cDNA or gDNA derived from T cells, B-cell-depleted T cells, or PBMCs. Deeply sampled blood TCRbeta repertoires from subjects exposed to, actively infected with, or recovered from COVID-19 were included in the dataset. The repertoires were made available in a free public database intended to serve as a resource for research on the immune response to SARS-CoV-2. Samples came from the ongoing ImmuneRACE study (first 160 participants) plus 1,254 subjects from 6 global collaborators. Nearly every sample came with metadata listing a de-identified subject ID, COVID-19 status, age in years and sex. Where available, HLA class I and class II types were taken from metadata supplied by the sample provider and were not determined by assay-based typing. Broader findings and caveats from the paper: Clinical and demographic metadata were provided uncurated, with the amount varying by source and participant.

V lost 5 bases and J lost 2 bases; the stretch between them is 7 bases long. From its cysteine to its phenylalanine, the CDR3 spans 12 amino acids. The retained sequence is limited to the CDR3, 36 bases, with the frame set at the first base. Collaborating institutions collected whole blood in K2EDTA tubes following their own protocols. For TCRbeta analysis, collaborators shipped samples as frozen whole blood, isolated PBMCs, or DNA extracted from either of those sample types. The sequence derives from a human donor in a cohort sampled during active COVID-19. Sequencing was carried out using peripheral blood. The chain is encoded by TRBV12-3 or TRBV12-4 joined to TRBJ2-7, with an unclear D gene assignment. The DNA sequence is as follows: TGTGCCAGCAGTCCGAGAACCTACGAGCAGTACTTC. Its protein product is CASSPRTYEQYF.